The next 3 T cell receptor beta chains were all read from a single sample in a study of blood T cell repertoires in COVID-19. Profiling relied on immunoSEQ multiplex PCR, and the TCRdb table lists in-frame clones only, not all of them. This table holds about 200,000 clones, 86% found once. The sequencing input was peripheral blood. The receptors come from a woman between 70 and 85 years old with acute or convalescent COVID-19.

This clone has more than one count but fewer than ten. The chain links TRBV11-3 to TRBJ2-1; 12 bases map to TRBD2. With V trimmed by 1 base and J by 9 bases, 4 bases remained unmatched. This CDR3 is built from 15 residues. From germline, CDR1 is SGHNT and CDR2 YENEEA. The CDR3, as DNA: TGTGCCAGCAGCTTAGCGCTAGCGGGAGGGGGTGAGCAGTTCTTC. Protein sequence: CASSLALAGGGEQFF.

The rearrangement joins TRBV6-5 to TRBJ1-6, with 8 positions matching TRBD1. Losses at the gene ends were 2 bases for V and 10 bases for J; bases not matched to a gene: 7. From germline, CDR1 is MNHEY and CDR2 SVGAGI. This CDR3 comprises 15 residues. Here the CDR3 reads CASSYGRGRGSPLHF. The CDR3 coding sequence is TGTGCCAGCAGTTACGGCAGGGGGCGCGGGTCACCCCTCCACTTT.

V usage is TRBV28 and J usage is TRBJ2-2; no clear D gene. The CDR3 is 13 residues long. Germline V gene lookup returns CDR1 MDHEN and CDR2 SYDVKM. Deletions cut 8 bases from V and 1 base from J, with 8 bases between. CDR3 region: CASWAGNTGELFF. The CDR3 DNA sequence: TGTGCCAGCTGGGCAGGGAACACCGGGGAGCTGTTTTTT.